Listed here are 9 T cell receptor beta chains from one sample, sequenced in a study of CD8 T cells in ankylosing spondylitis. TCRdb called the 5' RACE reads again in MiXCR, with one record for every CDR3 protein. The sample consists of 150,000 to 200,000 distinct CDR3 sequences, roughly 13% of them appearing once. The specimen was blood, either unsorted or a sorted T cell fraction (not recorded which). The source is a female donor with ankylosing spondylitis or in good health (not recorded which).

This clonotype was seen ten or more times. V is TRBV18 and J is TRBJ1-5; D gene unclear. This CDR3 spans 13 amino acids. Trimming removed 3 bases at V and 3 bases at J, with 6 bases between. CDR1 and CDR2 from the germline V gene are KGHSH and LQKENI. CDR3: CASSPGTNQPQHF. In DNA form, the CDR3 reads TGTGCCAGCTCACCGGGTACCAATCAGCCCCAGCATTTT.

In this sample, this clonotype turned up a few times. The genes are TRBV5-6 and TRBJ1-6; 8 bases map to TRBD1. CDR3 length: 11 residues. CDR1 SGHDT and CDR2 YYEEEE come from the germline V gene. CDR3 region: CATGVNSPLHF. In DNA, the CDR3 is TGTGCGACAGGGGTAAATTCACCCCTCCACTTT.

The V gene is TRBV3-1, the J gene TRBJ2-1, with D unresolved. The V end was cut by 0 bases, the J end by 2 bases, with 11 bases between. The CDR3 covers 16 residues. The germline CDR1 and CDR2 sequences are LGHDT and YNNKEL (reference sequence). Here the CDR3 DNA reads TGTGCCAGCAGCCAAGAGATCCTTTGGACCTACAATGAGCAGTTCTTC. Translated: CASSQEILWTYNEQFF.

This clonotype appeared a few times. The chain combines TRBV24-1 with TRBJ2-6; weak D call: TRBD2 (6 bases). From germline, CDR1 is KGHDR and CDR2 SFDVKD. V lost 9 bases and J 0 bases, leaving 17 bases between the germline ends. The CDR3 covers 17 residues. The CDR3 region is CATGEVQKDSGANVLTF. As DNA, the CDR3 is TGTGCCACCGGGGAGGTACAGAAAGACTCTGGGGCCAACGTCCTGACTTTC.

This clonotype was picked up many times. This chain uses TRBV28 with TRBJ1-1; D uncertain. The V gene lost 4 bases and the J gene lost 11 bases, with 8 bases spanning the gap. Per the germline V gene, CDR1 is MDHEN and CDR2 is SYDVKM. The CDR3 is 10 residues long. The DNA of the CDR3 is TGTGCCAGCAGTTACTACAAGGCTTTCTTT. Translating gives CASSYYKAFF.

The chain uses TRBV20-1 and TRBJ2-1; weak D call: TRBD1 (6 bases). Germline V gene lookup returns CDR1 DFQATT and CDR2 SNEGSKA (reference sequence). CDR3 length equals 15 residues. V was pared by 4 bases and J by 8 bases, with 21 bases between. For the CDR3, the DNA is TGCAGTGCTAAACCCCTGACCACCTCAGGGGATGAGCAGTTCTTC. Its protein is CSAKPLTTSGDEQFF.

This chain links TRBV29-1 with TRBJ2-3; the D gene is possibly TRBD1 (5 bases). V dropped 3 bases and J dropped 2 bases, with 12 bases sitting between them. The germline V gene encodes CDR1 SQVTM and CDR2 ANQGSEA. The CDR3 runs to 14 residues. The CDR3 sequence: CSVDHQGFTDTQYF. The DNA of the CDR3 is TGCAGCGTTGATCATCAGGGATTCACAGATACGCAGTATTTT.

Details on this clonotype: A much larger clone differs by one base, so this may be a read error. The chain carries TRBV12-3 or TRBV12-4 and TRBJ1-1, with 8 bases identical to TRBD1. This CDR3 is built from 14 residues. The CDR3 DNA is TGTGCCAGCAGTTTGTCAGGGGGCAACACTGAAGCTATCTTT. Translation: CASSLSGGNTEAIF.

Many counts were recorded for this clonotype. The chain combines TRBV6-1 with TRBJ1-5, with TRBD1 identical over 9 bases. Germline V CDR1 and CDR2: MNHNS, SASEGT. Losses at the gene ends were 8 bases for V and 6 bases for J; bases not matched to a gene: 11. The CDR3 contains 15 residues. The CDR3 loop is CASQLRTGVSQPQHF. The CDR3 nucleotides read TGTGCCAGCCAACTCCGGACAGGGGTGAGTCAGCCCCAGCATTTT.